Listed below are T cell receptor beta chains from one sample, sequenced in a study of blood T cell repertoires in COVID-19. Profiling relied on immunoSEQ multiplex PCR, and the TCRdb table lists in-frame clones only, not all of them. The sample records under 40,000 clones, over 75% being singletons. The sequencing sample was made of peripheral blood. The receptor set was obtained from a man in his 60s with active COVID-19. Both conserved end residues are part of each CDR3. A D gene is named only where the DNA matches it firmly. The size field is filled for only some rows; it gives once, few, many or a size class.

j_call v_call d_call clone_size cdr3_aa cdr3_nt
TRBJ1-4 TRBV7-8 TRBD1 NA CASSRDRGPDEKLFF TGTGCCAGCAGCCGAGACAGGGGACCGGATGAAAAACTGTTTTTT
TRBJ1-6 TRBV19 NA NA CASSLLRGNSPLHF TGTGCCAGTAGTTTACTCAGGGGCAATTCACCCCTCCACTTT
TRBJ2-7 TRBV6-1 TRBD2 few CASSELAGGTYEQYF TGTGCCAGCAGTGAATTAGCGGGTGGGACCTACGAGCAGTACTTC
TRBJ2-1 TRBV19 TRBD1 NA CASSTRTGLYNEQFF TGTGCCAGTAGTACTCGGACAGGGCTCTACAATGAGCAGTTCTTC
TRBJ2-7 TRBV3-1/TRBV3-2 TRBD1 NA CASSQDNRGREQYF TGTGCCAGCAGCCAAGATAACAGGGGACGCGAGCAGTACTTC
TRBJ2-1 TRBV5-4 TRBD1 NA CASSPRTGGNNEQFF TGTGCCAGCAGCCCCAGGACAGGGGGGAACAATGAGCAGTTCTTC
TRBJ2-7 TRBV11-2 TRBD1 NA CASSLEPGGYEQYF TGTGCCAGCAGCTTAGAGCCAGGGGGCTACGAGCAGTACTTC
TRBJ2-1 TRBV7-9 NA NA CASSLAPGPRGQFF TGTGCCAGCAGCTTAGCGCCGGGACCGCGGGGGCAGTTCTTC
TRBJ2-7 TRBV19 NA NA CASSGARDNYEQYF TGTGCCAGTAGTGGGGCCAGGGACAACTACGAGCAGTACTTC
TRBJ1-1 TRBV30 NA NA CAWRDDSRTGTEAFF TGTGCCTGGAGGGATGACAGCCGCACAGGCACTGAAGCTTTCTTT
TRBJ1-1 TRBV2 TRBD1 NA CASKSGGQGFTEAFF TGTGCCAGCAAATCCGGGGGACAGGGCTTCACTGAAGCTTTCTTT
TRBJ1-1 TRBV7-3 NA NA CASSRVRNTEAFF TGTGCCAGCAGCAGAGTCCGGAACACTGAAGCTTTCTTT
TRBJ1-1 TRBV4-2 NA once CASSQTSGRANTEAFF TGTGCCAGCAGCCAAACATCGGGCAGGGCGAACACTGAAGCTTTCTTT
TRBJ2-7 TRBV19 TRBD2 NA CASSIAGTTSYEQYF TGTGCCAGTAGTATAGCAGGGACTACCTCCTACGAGCAGTACTTC
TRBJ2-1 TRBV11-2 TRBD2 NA CASSLVSGAYNEQFF TGTGCCAGCAGCTTAGTTAGCGGGGCTTACAATGAGCAGTTCTTC
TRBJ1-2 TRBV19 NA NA CASTEIDAGRGYGYTF TGTGCCAGTACCGAGATAGACGCGGGGAGAGGCTATGGCTACACCTTC
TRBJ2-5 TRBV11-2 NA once CASSLDEGRDQETQYF TGTGCCAGCAGCTTAGACGAGGGAAGGGATCAAGAGACCCAGTACTTC
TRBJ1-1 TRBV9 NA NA CASSPGQRNTEAFF TGTGCCAGCAGCCCCGGACAGAGGAACACTGAAGCTTTCTTT
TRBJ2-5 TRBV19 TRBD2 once CASSLILGTSGGQETQYF TGTGCCAGTAGCCTGATACTCGGGACTAGCGGAGGCCAAGAGACCCAGTACTTC
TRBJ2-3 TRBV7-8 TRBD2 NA CASSLVSGRATDTQYF TGTGCCAGCAGCTTAGTTAGCGGGAGGGCCACAGATACGCAGTATTTT
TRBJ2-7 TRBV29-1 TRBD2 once CSVELADYEQYF TGCAGCGTTGAACTAGCGGACTACGAGCAGTACTTC
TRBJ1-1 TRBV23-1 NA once CAGSEGAFF TGCGCCGGATCGGAGGGGGCTTTCTTT
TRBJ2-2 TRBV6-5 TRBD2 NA CASKSGTDTGELFF TGTGCCAGTAAGAGCGGGACGGACACCGGGGAGCTGTTTTTT
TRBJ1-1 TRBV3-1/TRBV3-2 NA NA CASSHRQDSAFF TGTGCCAGCAGCCACCGACAGGACTCGGCTTTCTTT
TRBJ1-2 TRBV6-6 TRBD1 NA CASSGRGQGDYGYTF TGTGCCAGCAGTGGTCGAGGACAGGGAGACTATGGCTACACCTTC
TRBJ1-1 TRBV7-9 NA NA CASSLAWGSGGGFTEAFF TGTGCCAGCAGCTTAGCTTGGGGGTCTGGGGGCGGGTTCACTGAAGCTTTCTTT
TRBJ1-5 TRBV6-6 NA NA CASSMDSTQPQHF TGTGCCAGCAGTATGGACTCAACCCAGCCCCAGCATTTT
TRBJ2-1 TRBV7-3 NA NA CASSPGEVYNEQFF TGTGCCAGCAGCCCGGGGGAGGTTTACAATGAGCAGTTCTTC
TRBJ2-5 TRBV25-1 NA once CASSDHDRGTQYF TGTGCCAGCAGTGACCACGATCGGGGGACCCAGTACTTC
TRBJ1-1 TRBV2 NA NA CASSELGPRSEAFF TGTGCCAGCAGTGAGCTGGGGCCGAGGTCTGAAGCTTTCTTT
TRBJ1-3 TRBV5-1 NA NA CASSSTGRGSGNTIYF TGCGCCAGCAGCTCCACAGGGAGGGGCTCTGGAAACACCATATATTTT
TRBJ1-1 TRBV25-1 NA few CASRRGGGTEAFF TGTGCCAGCAGAAGGGGAGGTGGGACTGAAGCTTTCTTT
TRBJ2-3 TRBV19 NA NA CASSPLWTEDTQYF TGTGCCAGTAGTCCCTTATGGACAGAAGATACGCAGTATTTT
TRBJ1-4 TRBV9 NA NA CASSVSSGGISEEKLFF TGTGCCAGCAGCGTATCCTCGGGGGGGATTAGTGAAGAAAAACTGTTTTTT
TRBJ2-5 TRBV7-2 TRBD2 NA CASSWRGRAPQETQYF TGTGCCAGCAGCTGGCGGGGGAGGGCCCCCCAAGAGACCCAGTACTTC
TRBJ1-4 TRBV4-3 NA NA CASSQDRREKLFF TGCGCCAGCAGCCAAGATCGTCGGGAAAAACTGTTTTTT
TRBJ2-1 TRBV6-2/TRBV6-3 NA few CASSYYSGANEQFF TGTGCCAGCAGCTACTATTCAGGGGCAAATGAGCAGTTCTTC
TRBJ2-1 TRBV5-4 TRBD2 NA CASSLVGGGTYNEQFF TGTGCCAGCAGCTTGGTCGGCGGGGGGACCTACAATGAGCAGTTCTTC
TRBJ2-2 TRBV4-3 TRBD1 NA CASSQDTGGGIGELFF TGCGCCAGCAGCCAAGATACAGGGGGTGGGATCGGGGAGCTGTTTTTT
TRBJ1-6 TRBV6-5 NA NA CASSSVDKESPLHF TGTGCCAGCAGCTCGGTCGACAAGGAATCACCCCTCCACTTT
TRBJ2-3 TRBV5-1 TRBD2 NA CASSLVGTSPDTQYF TGCGCCAGCAGCTTGGTTGGGACTAGCCCGGATACGCAGTATTTT
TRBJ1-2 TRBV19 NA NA CASKPLRTGSNYGYTF TGTGCCAGTAAACCGTTGAGAACAGGGAGCAACTATGGCTACACCTTC
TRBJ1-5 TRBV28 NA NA CASSPPRGPQHF TGTGCCAGCAGCCCTCCTCGGGGGCCCCAGCATTTT
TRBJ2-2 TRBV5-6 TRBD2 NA CASSPLAGLNTGELFF TGTGCCAGCAGCCCACTAGCGGGATTGAACACCGGGGAGCTGTTTTTT
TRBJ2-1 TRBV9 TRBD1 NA CASSRQGTGVGYNEQFF TGTGCCAGCAGCCGACAGGGGACAGGGGTGGGTTACAATGAGCAGTTCTTC
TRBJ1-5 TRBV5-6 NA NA CASSGGSGQPQHF TGTGCCAGCAGCGGGGGGTCCGGTCAGCCCCAGCATTTT
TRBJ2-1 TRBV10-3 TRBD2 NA CAIKTSGLLDEQFF TGTGCCATCAAAACTAGCGGCCTCCTGGATGAGCAGTTCTTC
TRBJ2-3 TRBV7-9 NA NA CASSEAGLDTQYF TGTGCCAGCAGCGAGGCGGGCTTAGATACGCAGTATTTT
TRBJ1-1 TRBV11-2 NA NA CASSPGRRNTEAFF TGTGCCAGCAGCCCCGGTCGCCGGAACACTGAAGCTTTCTTT
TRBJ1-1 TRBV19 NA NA CASSKPRGGWHTEAFF TGTGCCAGTAGTAAGCCCCGCGGAGGGTGGCACACTGAAGCTTTCTTT
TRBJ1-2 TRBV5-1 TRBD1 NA CASSLDPGGEGYTF TGCGCCAGCAGCTTGGACCCAGGGGGCGAAGGCTACACCTTC
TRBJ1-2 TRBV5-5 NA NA CASSPGTGTNYGYTF TGTGCCAGCAGCCCAGGCACAGGGACTAACTATGGCTACACCTTC
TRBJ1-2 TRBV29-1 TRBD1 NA CSVGDRDNYGYTF TGCAGCGTTGGGGACAGGGATAACTATGGCTACACCTTC
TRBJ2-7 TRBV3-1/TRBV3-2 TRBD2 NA CASSLSGKPYEQYF TGTGCCAGCAGCCTAAGCGGGAAACCCTACGAGCAGTACTTC